This TCR beta chain was recorded in a study of a mutant IDH1 vaccine in newly diagnosed glioma. Documented time point: week 5, during vaccination. Doses of 300 ug of mutant IDH1 20-mer peptide were given with topical imiquimod. Worth noting for this clone: What it recognizes is unknown.

V gave up 3 bases and J gave up 3 bases; unmatched junction bases: 3. The CDR3 contains 15 residues. In germline, CDR1 is SGHTA, CDR2 FQGNSA. The repertoire was sequenced with immunoSEQ multiplex PCR; TCRdb's copy has only in-frame clones and lacks some. The sample has 40,000 to 55,000 clones, about three quarters seen once. This clonotype was obtained from a man aged 50 to 60 with glioma. This specimen consisted of PBMCs, obtained from a glioma patient whose treatment included an IDH1 peptide vaccine. J is TRBJ2-3 and V is TRBV7-2, with 10 positions matching TRBD2. CDR3 sequence (DNA): TGTGCCAGCAGCTTTAGCGGGGGGCTAACAGATACGCAGTATTTT. This translates into CASSFSGGLTDTQYF. The full variable domain, completed using reference TRBV7-2 and TRBJ2-3, is GAGVSQSPSNKVTEKGKDVELRCDPISGHTALYWYRQSLGQGLEFLIYFQGNSAPDKSGLPSDRFSAERTGGSVSTLTIQRTQQEDSAVYLCASSFSGGLTDTQYFGPGTRLTVL.